This T cell receptor (beta chain) was retrieved from a study of a mutant IDH1 vaccine in newly diagnosed glioma. V gave up 5 bases and J gave up 5 bases; unmatched junction bases: 8. CDR1 SEHNR and CDR2 FQNEAQ come from the germline V gene (reference sequence). This CDR3 has 15 amino acids. Produced via immunoSEQ multiplex PCR; TCRdb's table is partial and in-frame only. The repertoire holds approximately 60,000 clones, with approximately 85% as singletons. The sample's time point: week 23, last vaccination. One vaccine dose held 300 ug of mutant IDH1 20-mer peptide and came with topical imiquimod. About this clone itself: The antigen remains undetermined.

J is TRBJ1-5 and V is TRBV7-9; 8 bases line up with TRBD1. The specimen comprised PBMCs, sampled from a glioma patient whose treatment included an IDH1 peptide vaccine. This TCR was recovered from a man younger than 40 with glioma. DNA of the CDR3: TGTGCCAGCAGCCTGGACAGGGATTTTTATCAGCCCCAGCATTTT. Its translation is CASSLDRDFYQPQHF.